These 6 T cell receptor beta chains were all obtained from the same sample, sequenced in a study of cytomegalovirus exposure and HLA in healthy donors. Amplification used 60 Vbeta primers and 13 Jbeta primers. The data were produced by immunoSEQ multiplex PCR, yet TCRdb's version contains in-frame clones alone and is incomplete. The sample holds around 130,000 clones, approximately 80% seen once. The sequencing input was PBMCs. These receptors came from a girl aged 2 to 10 in good health and CMV-seronegative.

The sample holds a few counts of this clone. Its ends do not fully match the called genes, so a read error is possible. The V call is TRBV2, the J call TRBJ2-7, with 7 bases identical to TRBD1. There are 13 residues in the CDR3. The germline V gene has CDR1 SNHLY and CDR2 FYNNEI. The CDR3 DNA reads TGTGCCAGCAGAAGGGACAGTTCCTCCGAGCAGTACTTC. Amino acid sequence: CASRRDSSSEQYF.

The rearrangement joins TRBV27 to TRBJ2-5; perhaps TRBD1 as D (6 bases). Deletions cut 4 bases from V and 4 bases from J, with 13 bases between. CDR1 is MNHEY, CDR2 SMNVEV, per germline (reference sequence). This CDR3 is 14 amino acids long. The CDR3 DNA reads as TGTGCCAGCAGTTCGCAGGGGTCAGGAGAGACCCAGTACTTC. This translates into CASSSQGSGETQYF.

This clone was seen only a few times. This chain joins TRBV4-2 and TRBJ2-3, with 8 bases aligning to TRBD2. Germline CDR1 and CDR2: LGHNA and YNFKEQ. The CDR3 has 15 residues. The V gene end was trimmed by 5 bases and the J gene end by 2 bases; junction bases not matched to a gene: 6. CDR3 DNA sequence: TGTGCCAGCAGCTCAGCGGGAGTGGACACAGATACGCAGTATTTT. It codes for CASSSAGVDTDTQYF.

The chain has TRBV10-3 and TRBJ1-1; 9 nucleotides align to TRBD1. The germline CDR1 and CDR2 sequences are ENHRY and SYGVKD. Losses at the gene ends were 10 bases for V and 3 bases for J; bases not matched to a gene: 15. The CDR3 covers 16 residues. In nucleotides, the CDR3 is TGTGCCACCACGGTGGACAGGGGAAGATTTGACACTGAAGCTTTCTTT. Its translation is CATTVDRGRFDTEAFF.

The rearrangement joins TRBV25-1 to TRBJ1-1; 8 bases are shared with TRBD1. J gave up 3 bases and V 8 bases, and 5 bases lay outside the gene matches. This CDR3 is 13 amino acids long. Per the germline V gene, CDR1 is MGHDK and CDR2 is SYGVNS. CDR3 DNA: TGTGCCAGCGCAGGGGGCGACTACACTGAAGCTTTCTTT. Translation: CASAGGDYTEAFF.

V gene TRBV4-2 combines with J gene TRBJ1-5; D uncertain. Trimming removed 5 bases from V and 7 bases from J, with 15 bases in between. The germline V gene encodes CDR1 LGHNA and CDR2 YNFKEQ. This CDR3 spans 14 amino acids. The CDR3 protein is CASSDYGVGQPQHF. CDR3 coding DNA: TGTGCCAGCAGCGACTACGGTGTAGGGCAGCCCCAGCATTTT.